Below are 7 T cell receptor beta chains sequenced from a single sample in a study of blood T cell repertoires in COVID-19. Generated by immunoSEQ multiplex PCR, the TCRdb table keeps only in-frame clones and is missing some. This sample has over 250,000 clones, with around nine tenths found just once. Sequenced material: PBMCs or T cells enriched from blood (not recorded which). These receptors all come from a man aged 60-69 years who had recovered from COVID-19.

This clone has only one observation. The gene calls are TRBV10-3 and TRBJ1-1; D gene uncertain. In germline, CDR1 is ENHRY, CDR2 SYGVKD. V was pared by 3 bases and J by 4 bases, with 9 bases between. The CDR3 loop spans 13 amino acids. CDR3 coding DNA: TGTGCCATCAGTGACCTAGGAACCACTGAAGCTTTCTTT. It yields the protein CAISDLGTTEAFF.

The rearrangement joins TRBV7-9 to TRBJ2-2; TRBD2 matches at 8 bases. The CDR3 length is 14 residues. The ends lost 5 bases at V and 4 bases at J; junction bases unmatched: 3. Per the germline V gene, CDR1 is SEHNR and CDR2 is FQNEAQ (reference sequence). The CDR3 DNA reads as TGTGCCAGCAGCCCCGGACTAGCCACCGGGGAGCTGTTTTTT. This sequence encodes CASSPGLATGELFF.

CDR3 in amino acids: CASGPVTGVTEAFF. The DNA of the CDR3 is TGCGCCAGCGGGCCGGTGACAGGGGTTACTGAAGCTTTCTTT. This chain uses TRBV4-1 with TRBJ1-1, with TRBD1 identical over 8 bases. This CDR3 is built from 14 residues. Germline-derived CDR1 and CDR2 are MGHRA and YSYEKL. Losses at the gene ends were 8 bases for V and 5 bases for J; bases not matched to a gene: 10.

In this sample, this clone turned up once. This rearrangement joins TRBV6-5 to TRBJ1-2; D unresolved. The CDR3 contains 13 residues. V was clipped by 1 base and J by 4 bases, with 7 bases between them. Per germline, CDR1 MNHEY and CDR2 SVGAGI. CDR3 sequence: CASSYYGGYGYTF. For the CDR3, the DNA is TGTGCCAGCAGTTACTATGGAGGCTATGGCTACACCTTC.

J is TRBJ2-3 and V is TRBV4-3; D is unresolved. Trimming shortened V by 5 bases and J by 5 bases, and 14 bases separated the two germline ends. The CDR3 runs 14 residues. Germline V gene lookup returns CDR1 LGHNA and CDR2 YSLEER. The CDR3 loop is CASSSAYPLDTQYF. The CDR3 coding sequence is TGCGCCAGCAGCTCCGCGTACCCTTTAGATACGCAGTATTTT.

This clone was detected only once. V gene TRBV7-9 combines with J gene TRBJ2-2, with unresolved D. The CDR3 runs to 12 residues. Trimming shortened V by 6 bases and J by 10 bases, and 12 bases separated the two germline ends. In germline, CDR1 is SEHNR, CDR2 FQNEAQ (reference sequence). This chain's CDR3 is CASSLVPAELFF. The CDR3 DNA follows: TGTGCCAGCAGTCTAGTCCCTGCGGAGCTGTTTTTT.

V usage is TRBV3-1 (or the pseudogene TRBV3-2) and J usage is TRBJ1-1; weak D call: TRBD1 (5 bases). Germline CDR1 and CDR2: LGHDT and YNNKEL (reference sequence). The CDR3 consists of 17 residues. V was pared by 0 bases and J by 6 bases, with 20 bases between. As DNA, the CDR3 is TGTGCCAGCAGCCAAGATATGGGGCAGTCTCCTCGGTCTGAAGCTTTCTTT. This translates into CASSQDMGQSPRSEAFF.